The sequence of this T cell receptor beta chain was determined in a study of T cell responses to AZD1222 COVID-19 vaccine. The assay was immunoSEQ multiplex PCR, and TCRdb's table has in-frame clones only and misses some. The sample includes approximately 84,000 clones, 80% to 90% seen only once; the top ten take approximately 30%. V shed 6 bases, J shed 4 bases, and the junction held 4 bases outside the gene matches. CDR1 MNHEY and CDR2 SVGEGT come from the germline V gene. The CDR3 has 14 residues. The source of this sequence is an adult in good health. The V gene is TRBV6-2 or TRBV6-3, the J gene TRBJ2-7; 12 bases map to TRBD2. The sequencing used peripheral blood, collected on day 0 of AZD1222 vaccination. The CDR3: CASSFTSGGYEQYF. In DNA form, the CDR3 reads TGTGCCAGCAGCTTTACTAGCGGGGGGTACGAGCAGTACTTC.